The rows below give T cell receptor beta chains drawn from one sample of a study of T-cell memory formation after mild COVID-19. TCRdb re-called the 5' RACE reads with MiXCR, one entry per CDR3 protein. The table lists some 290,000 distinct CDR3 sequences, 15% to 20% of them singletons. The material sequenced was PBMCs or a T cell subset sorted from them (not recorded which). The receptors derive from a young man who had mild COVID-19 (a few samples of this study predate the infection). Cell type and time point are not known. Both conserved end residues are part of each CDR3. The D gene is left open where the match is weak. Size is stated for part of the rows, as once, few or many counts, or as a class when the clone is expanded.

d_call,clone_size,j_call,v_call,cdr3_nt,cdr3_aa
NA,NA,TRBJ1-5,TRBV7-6,TGTGCCAGCAGCTCCGGGGCCGGTCGGCCCCAGCATTTT,CASSSGAGRPQHF
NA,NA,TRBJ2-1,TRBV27,TGTGCCAGCAATCGCCAGGGCTGGGGGGAGCAGTTCTTC,CASNRQGWGEQFF
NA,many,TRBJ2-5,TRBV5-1,TGCGCCAGCAGCGTGGGCTCTATACAAGAGACCCAGTACTTC,CASSVGSIQETQYF
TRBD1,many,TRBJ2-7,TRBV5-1,TGCGCCAGCAGCTTGGAGGGACAGGGGAGTGACGAGCAGTACTTC,CASSLEGQGSDEQYF
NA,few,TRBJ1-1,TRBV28,TGTGCCAGCAGTCTCCCAACACTAAGCAATGATGAAGCTTTCTTT,CASSLPTLSNDEAFF
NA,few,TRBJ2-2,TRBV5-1,TGCGCCAGCAGCTTGGCCAAATCCGGGACTCCCTCCCGGGAGCTGTTTTTT,CASSLAKSGTPSRELFF
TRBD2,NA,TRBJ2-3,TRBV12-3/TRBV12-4,TGTGCCAGCAATCCCCTTAGCGGGGGGGCGGGTACGCAGTATTTT,CASNPLSGGAGTQYF
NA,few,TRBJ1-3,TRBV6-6,TGTGCCAGCAGTACTCATGACTACTCTGGAAACACCATATATTTT,CASSTHDYSGNTIYF
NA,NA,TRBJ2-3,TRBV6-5,TGTGCCAGCAGTTACCTCGGTGTTACAGATACGCAGTATTTT,CASSYLGVTDTQYF
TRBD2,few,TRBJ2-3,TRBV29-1,TGCAGCGTTGGGACTAGCGGCACAGATACGCAGTATTTT,CSVGTSGTDTQYF
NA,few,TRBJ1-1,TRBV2,TGTGCCAGCAGTCGAGCAACCAGGGACGCTGAAGCTTTCTTT,CASSRATRDAEAFF
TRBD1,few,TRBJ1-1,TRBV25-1,TGTGCCAGCAGCGCCCGGGACAGATATTTGAACACTGAAGCTTTCTTT,CASSARDRYLNTEAFF
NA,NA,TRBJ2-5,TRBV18,TGTGCCAGCTCACCATATTCGCAGGGGTCGAAAGAGACCCAGTACTTC,CASSPYSQGSKETQYF
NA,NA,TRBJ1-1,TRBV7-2,TGTGCCAGCAGCTCAGGGTGGTTAGGGAACACTGAAGCTTTCTTT,CASSSGWLGNTEAFF
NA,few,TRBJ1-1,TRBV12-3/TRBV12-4,TGTGCCAGCAGTAACCAGGGATCCGAAGCTTTCTTT,CASSNQGSEAFF
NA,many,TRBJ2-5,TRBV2,TGTGCCAGCACGGACCGAGGGGAGACCCAGTACTTC,CASTDRGETQYF
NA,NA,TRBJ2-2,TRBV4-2,TGTGCCAGCAGCCAACAGGGGCCAGGCGGGGAGCTGTTTTTT,CASSQQGPGGELFF
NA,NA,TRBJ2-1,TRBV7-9,TGTGCCAGCAGCTCCGACTCCGGGACACCCAATGAGCAGTTCTTC,CASSSDSGTPNEQFF
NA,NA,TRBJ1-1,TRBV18,TGTGCCAGCTCACCTAGGCAGGGGACGGGCCAGAACACTGAAGCTTTCTTT,CASSPRQGTGQNTEAFF
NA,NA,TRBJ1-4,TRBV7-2,TGTGCCAGCAGCTTAAGCTCAGGGTTAGGTGAAAAACTGTTTTTT,CASSLSSGLGEKLFF
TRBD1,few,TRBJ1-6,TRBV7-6,TGTGCCAGCGCGGAGGGACAGGGGATTTCACCCCTCCACTTT,CASAEGQGISPLHF
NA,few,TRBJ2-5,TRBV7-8,TGTGCCAGCAGCCAATGGGACATATACTTTCAAGAGACCCAGTACTTC,CASSQWDIYFQETQYF
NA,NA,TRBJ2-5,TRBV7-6,TGTGCCAGCAGCTTGAGGCCCGGCAGGAACAAAATAGAGACCCAGTACTTC,CASSLRPGRNKIETQYF
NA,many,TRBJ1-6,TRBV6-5,TGTGCCAGCAGTTACCCGAAGGGGCCCCTCCACTTT,CASSYPKGPLHF
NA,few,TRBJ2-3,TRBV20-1,TGCAGTGCTGGGGGAGTCGGGGCGGGGACAGATACGCAGTATTTT,CSAGGVGAGTDTQYF
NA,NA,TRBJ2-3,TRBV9,TGTGCCAGCAGCGCCACCGCTGGGAGCACAGATACGCAGTATTTT,CASSATAGSTDTQYF
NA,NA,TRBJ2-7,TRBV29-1,TGCAGCGTTGAAGAGATGAGGGGCGGCTACGAGCAGTACTTC,CSVEEMRGGYEQYF
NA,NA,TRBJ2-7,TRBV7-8,TGTGCCAGCAGCTTAGGAATAGGGAGGACGAGGGAGCAGTACTTC,CASSLGIGRTREQYF
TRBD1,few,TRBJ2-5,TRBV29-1,TGCAGCGCGCAGCCCAGGGGGTTGGAGACCCAGTACTTC,CSAQPRGLETQYF
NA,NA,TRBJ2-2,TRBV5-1,TGCGCCAGCAGCCCCTTTAGACCCCTTTCGAACACCGGGGAGCTGTTTTTT,CASSPFRPLSNTGELFF
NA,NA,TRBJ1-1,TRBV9,TGTGCCAGCAGCGGAGGGTGGGGGGCCCCTGAAGCTTTCTTT,CASSGGWGAPEAFF
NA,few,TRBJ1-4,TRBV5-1,TGCGCCAGCAGCTCCAACATACCGGGGGAACGTAATGAAAAACTGTTTTTT,CASSSNIPGERNEKLFF
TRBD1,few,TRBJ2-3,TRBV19,TGTGCCAGTAGTCCCCGAGTTGGGACAGCTAAATTT,CASSPRVGTAKF
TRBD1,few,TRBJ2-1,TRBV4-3,TGCGCCAGCAGCCAAGAGACAGGGTTGGATGAGCAGTTCTTC,CASSQETGLDEQFF
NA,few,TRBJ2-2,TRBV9,TGTGCCAGCAGCGTATTCGCCGATCGATTAACCGGGGAGCTGTTTTTT,CASSVFADRLTGELFF
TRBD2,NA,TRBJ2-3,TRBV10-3,TGTGCCATCGGGGAGGGAGGCACAACGCAGTATTTT,CAIGEGGTTQYF
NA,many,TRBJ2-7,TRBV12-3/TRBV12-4,TGTGCCAGCAGTTTCTCCCTCTACGAGCAGTACTTC,CASSFSLYEQYF
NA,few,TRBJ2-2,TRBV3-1,TGTGCCAGCAGCTCCGGGAAAACGAACACCGGGGAGCTGTTTTTT,CASSSGKTNTGELFF
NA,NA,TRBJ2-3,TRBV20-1,TGCAGTGCCCCGGCCACTAGCCCCCGGACAGATACGCAGTATTTT,CSAPATSPRTDTQYF
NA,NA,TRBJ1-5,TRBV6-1,TGTGCCAGCAGTGGGCAGTCCAATCAGCCCCAGCATTTT,CASSGQSNQPQHF
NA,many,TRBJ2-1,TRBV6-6,TGTGCCAGCAGTTACGTCTCTAGCAATGAGCAGTTCTTC,CASSYVSSNEQFF